A single sample is the source of the 2 T cell receptor beta chains below, sequenced in a study of T cell repertoires and HLA-DP antigens. The antigens for these receptors are not known. Sequenced by immunoSEQ multiplex PCR; TCRdb stores in-frame clones only, minus some. This table holds some 89,000 clones, about nine tenths found once. Sample: CD4+ T cells from PBMCs. All receptors derive from a man aged 45-65 years in good health and CMV-seronegative.

The V gene is TRBV13, the J gene TRBJ1-6; D perhaps matches TRBD1 (5 bases). V was trimmed by 3 bases and J by 6 bases, leaving 15 bases between them. The CDR3 is made up of 16 amino acids. Germline CDR1 PRHDT, CDR2 FYEKMQ (reference sequence). Here the CDR3 DNA reads TGTGCCAGCAGCTTGACGTTGTCAGGGCTTAATTCACCCCTCCACTTT. Translated: CASSLTLSGLNSPLHF.

The chain joins TRBV7-2 to TRBJ1-5; perhaps TRBD1 as D (5 bases). The CDR3 covers 13 residues. In germline, CDR1 is SGHTA, CDR2 FQGNSA. The ends were cut back, 8 bases at V and 5 bases at J, with 13 bases in the middle. As DNA, the CDR3 is TGTGCCAGCGGGACCGTACGCGATCAGCCCCAGCATTTT. Residues: CASGTVRDQPQHF.